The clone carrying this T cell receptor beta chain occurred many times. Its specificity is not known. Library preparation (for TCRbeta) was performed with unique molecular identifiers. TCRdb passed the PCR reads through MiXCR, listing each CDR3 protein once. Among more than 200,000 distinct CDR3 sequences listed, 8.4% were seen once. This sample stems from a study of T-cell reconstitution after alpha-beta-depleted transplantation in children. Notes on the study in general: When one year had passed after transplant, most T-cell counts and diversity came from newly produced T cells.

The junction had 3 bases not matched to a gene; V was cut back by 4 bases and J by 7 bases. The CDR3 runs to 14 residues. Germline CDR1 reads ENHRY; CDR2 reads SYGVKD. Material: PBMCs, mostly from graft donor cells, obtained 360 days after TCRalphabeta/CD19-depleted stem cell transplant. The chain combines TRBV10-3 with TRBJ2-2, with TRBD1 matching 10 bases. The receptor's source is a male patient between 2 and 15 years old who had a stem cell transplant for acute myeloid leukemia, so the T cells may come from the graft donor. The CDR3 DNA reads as TGTGCCATCAGTGGGACAGGGGGGAACGGGGAGCTGTTTTTT. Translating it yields CAISGTGGNGELFF.